Below, one TCR beta chain is given with its context. TCRdb's copy holds only in-frame clones and misses some; the assay was immunoSEQ multiplex PCR. The top ten clones hold about 0.25% of a sample with about 110,000 clones, roughly 90% of them seen once. This record belongs to a study of OX40 agonist ivuxolimab in advanced cancers. Germline values: CDR1 SGHRS, CDR2 YFSETQ. CDR3 length: 11 amino acids. Trimming removed 2 bases from V and 8 bases from J, with 7 bases in between. The TCR originated in an adult with an advanced solid tumor such as melanoma, head and neck, liver or kidney cancer. This chain uses TRBV5-1 with TRBJ1-2; no clear D. The starting material was CD4+ or CD8+ T cells sorted from blood, obtained in a trial of the OX40 agonist ivuxolimab. DNA of the CDR3: TGCGCCAGCAGCTTAAATGGAGGCTACACCTTC. Translating gives CASSLNGGYTF.